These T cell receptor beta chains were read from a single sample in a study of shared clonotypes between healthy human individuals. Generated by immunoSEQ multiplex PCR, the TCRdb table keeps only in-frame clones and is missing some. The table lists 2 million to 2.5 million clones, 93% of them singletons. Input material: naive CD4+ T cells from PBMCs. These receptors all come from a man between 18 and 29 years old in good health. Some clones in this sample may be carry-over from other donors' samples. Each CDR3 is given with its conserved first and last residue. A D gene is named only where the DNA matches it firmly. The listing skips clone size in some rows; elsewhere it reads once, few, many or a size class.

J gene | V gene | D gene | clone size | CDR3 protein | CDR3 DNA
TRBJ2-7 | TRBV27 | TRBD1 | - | CASSLSTSGQGGYEQYF | TGTGCCAGCAGTTTATCGACCTCAGGACAGGGGGGGTACGAGCAGTACTTC
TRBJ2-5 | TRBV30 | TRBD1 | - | CAWSIRTGGRRETQYF | TGTGCCTGGAGTATCAGGACAGGGGGCAGGCGGGAGACCCAGTACTTC
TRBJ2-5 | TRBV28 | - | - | CASSLWASEQETQYF | TGTGCCAGCAGTTTATGGGCTAGCGAGCAAGAGACCCAGTACTTC
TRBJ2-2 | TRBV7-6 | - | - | CASTRENTGELFF | TGTGCCAGCACCCGGGAGAACACCGGGGAGCTGTTTTTT
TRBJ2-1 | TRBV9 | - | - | CASSPPGASNEQFF | TGTGCCAGCAGCCCCCCGGGGGCGTCCAATGAGCAGTTCTTC
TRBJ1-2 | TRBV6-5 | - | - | CASSYSRAGYGYTF | TGTGCCAGCAGTTACTCGAGGGCGGGCTATGGCTACACCTTC
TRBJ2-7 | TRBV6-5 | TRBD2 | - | CASSIRGGAGDEQYF | TGTGCCAGCAGTATACGGGGGGGCGCGGGGGACGAGCAGTACTTC
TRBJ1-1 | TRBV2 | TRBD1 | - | CASSITGGTMNTEAFF | TGTGCCAGCAGTATTACAGGGGGAACCATGAACACTGAAGCTTTCTTT
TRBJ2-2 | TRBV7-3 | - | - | CASSPGWGIDTGELFF | TGTGCCAGCAGCCCGGGTTGGGGGATCGACACCGGGGAGCTGTTTTTT
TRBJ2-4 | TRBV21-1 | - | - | CASSGQTGNIQYF | TGTGCCAGCAGTGGCCAGACCGGGAACATTCAGTACTTC
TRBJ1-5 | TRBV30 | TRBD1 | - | CAWSQRTGGNQPQHF | TGTGCCTGGAGCCAACGGACAGGGGGCAATCAGCCCCAGCATTTT
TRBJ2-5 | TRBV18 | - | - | CASSPLAAQETQYF | TGTGCCAGCTCACCACTGGCAGCCCAAGAGACCCAGTACTTC
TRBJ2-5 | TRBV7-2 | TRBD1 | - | CASSSGTVQETQYF | TGTGCCAGCAGCTCCGGGACAGTTCAAGAGACCCAGTACTTC
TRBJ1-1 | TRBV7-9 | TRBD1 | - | CASSSGGNTEAFF | TGTGCCAGCAGCTCAGGGGGGAACACTGAAGCTTTCTTT
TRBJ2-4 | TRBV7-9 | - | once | CATAVTQNIQYF | TGTGCCACAGCAGTCACTCAAAACATTCAGTACTTC
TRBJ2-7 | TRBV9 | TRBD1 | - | CASSEFWTGAREEQYF | TGTGCCAGCAGCGAATTCTGGACAGGGGCGCGGGAGGAGCAGTACTTC
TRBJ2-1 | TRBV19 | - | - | CASSPSLANEQFF | TGTGCCAGTAGTCCGTCCTTAGCGAATGAGCAGTTCTTC
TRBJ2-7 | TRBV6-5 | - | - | CASNKTDSYEQYF | TGTGCCAGCAACAAGACAGACTCCTACGAGCAGTACTTC
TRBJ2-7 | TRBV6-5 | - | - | CASSYSIWSEQYF | TGTGCCAGCAGTTACTCAATTTGGAGCGAGCAGTACTTC
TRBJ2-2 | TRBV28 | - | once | CASSLGQGRTGELFF | TGTGCCAGCAGTTTAGGGCAGGGGCGCACCGGGGAGCTGTTTTTT
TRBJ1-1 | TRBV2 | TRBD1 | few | CASSNRQGAPFGFF | TGTGCCAGCAGTAACCGACAGGGGGCGCCGTTCGGTTTCTTT
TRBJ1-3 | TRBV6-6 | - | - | CASSFPGMGGNTIYF | TGTGCCAGCAGTTTCCCAGGGATGGGAGGAAACACCATATATTTT
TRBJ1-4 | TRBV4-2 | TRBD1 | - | CASSKTGTGIRFGEKLFF | TGTGCCAGCAGCAAGACCGGGACAGGGATTCGGTTTGGGGAAAAACTGTTTTTT
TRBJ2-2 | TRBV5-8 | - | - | CASSLVHTGELFF | TGTGCCAGCAGCTTGGTACACACCGGGGAGCTGTTTTTT
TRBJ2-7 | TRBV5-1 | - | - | CASSLESASGKGEQYF | TGCGCCAGCAGCTTGGAAAGTGCTTCCGGGAAGGGCGAGCAGTACTTC
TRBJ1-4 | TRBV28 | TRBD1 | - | CASSSPGQGEKLFF | TGTGCCAGCAGTTCCCCAGGACAGGGAGAAAAACTGTTTTTT
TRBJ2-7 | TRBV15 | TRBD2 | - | CATSRDVLVAGGQQYF | TGTGCCACCAGCAGAGATGTGCTGGTAGCGGGAGGACAGCAGTACTTC
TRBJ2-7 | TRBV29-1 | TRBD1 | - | CSVGGTAVREQYF | TGCAGCGTTGGGGGGACAGCGGTGAGGGAGCAGTACTTC
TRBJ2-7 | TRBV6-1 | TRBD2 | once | CASSEETSGREYF | TGTGCCAGCAGTGAAGAGACTAGCGGGAGGGAGTACTTC
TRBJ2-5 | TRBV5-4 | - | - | CASSLRQGTAETQYF | TGTGCCAGCAGCTTGAGGCAAGGGACTGCAGAAACCCAGTACTTC
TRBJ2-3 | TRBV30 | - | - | CAWSVQASTDTQYF | TGTGCCTGGAGTGTACAGGCTAGCACAGATACGCAGTATTTT
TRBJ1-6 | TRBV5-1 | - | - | CASSEDSGSPLHF | TGCGCCAGCAGCGAGGACAGTGGTTCACCCCTCCACTTT
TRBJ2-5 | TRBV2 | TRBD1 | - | CASSLTGTGRETQYF | TGTGCCAGCAGTCTCACCGGGACAGGGCGAGAGACCCAGTACTTC
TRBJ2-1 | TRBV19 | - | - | CASSIREGSYNEQFF | TGTGCCAGTAGTATAAGGGAAGGGTCCTACAATGAGCAGTTCTTC
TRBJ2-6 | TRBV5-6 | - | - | CASTYSGLPGANVLTF | TGTGCCAGCACCTACTCGGGGTTGCCTGGGGCCAACGTCCTGACTTTC
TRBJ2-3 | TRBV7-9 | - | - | CASKVLARSDTQYF | TGTGCCAGCAAGGTACTAGCCCGATCGGATACGCAGTATTTT
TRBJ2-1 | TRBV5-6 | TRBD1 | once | CASSLYPGGGHLTNEQFF | TGTGCCAGCAGCTTATATCCAGGGGGCGGTCACTTAACCAATGAGCAGTTCTTC
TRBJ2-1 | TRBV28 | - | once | CASRPGTYNEQFF | TGTGCCAGCAGGCCTGGCACCTACAATGAGCAGTTCTTC
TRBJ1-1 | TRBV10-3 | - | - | CAISESNGNTEAFF | TGTGCCATCAGTGAGTCGAACGGTAATACTGAAGCTTTCTTT
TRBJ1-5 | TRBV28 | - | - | CASIRAGHPQPQHF | TGTGCCAGCATCCGGGCGGGGCATCCTCAGCCCCAGCATTTT
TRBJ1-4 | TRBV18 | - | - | CASSRPLSAGKEKLFF | TGTGCCAGCTCCCGACCACTTTCGGCAGGGAAAGAAAAACTGTTTTTT